Sequencing of this T cell receptor (beta chain) was carried out in a study of blood T cell repertoires in COVID-19. Study as a whole: Acute and convalescent COVID-19 specimens originated in the United States, Italy and Spain. The analysed material was cDNA or gDNA that came from T cells, B-cell-depleted T cells, or PBMCs.

Followed longitudinally, the Seattle patients had been enrolled during active infection. Authors' analysis steps: Using reference gene primer amplification, nucleated cell counts were estimated. The protocol was immunoSEQ multiplex PCR, while the TCRdb copy is restricted to in-frame clones and leaves out a portion. The D gene and trimming were derived from the DNA, and the V and J assignments and clone size from that table. The sample yields about 130,000 clones, approximately 90% seen once. The sample taken for sequencing was peripheral blood. The sequence derives from a man in his 60s with COVID-19, enrolled during active disease.

In DNA, the CDR3 is TGTGCCAGCAGCCGGACTAGCGGGGGGGCCGGGGAGCAGTTCTTC. Amino acid sequence: CASSRTSGGAGEQFF. The rearrangement links TRBV6-2 or TRBV6-3 to TRBJ2-1, with 15 bases matching TRBD2. After removal of 6 bases from V and 10 bases from J, the junction contained 7 bases not matched to a gene. The CDR3 length is 15 residues. Germline values: CDR1 MNHEY, CDR2 SVGEGT.